This T cell receptor (beta chain) stems from a study of control samples from healthy donors and cancer patients. Data came from immunoSEQ multiplex PCR; TCRdb stores just in-frame clones and leaves some out. Among approximately 85,000 clones listed, around nine tenths were seen once. The CDR3 contains 14 residues. With 1 base removed from V and 1 base from J, the gap between germline ends came to 7 bases. The germline CDR1 and CDR2 sequences are SEHNR and FQNEAQ (reference sequence). The V call is TRBV7-9, the J call TRBJ1-2; D gene unclear. The TCR originated in a woman aged 55-75 years in good health. Material for sequencing was blood. The CDR3 spells CASSLVQSNYGYTF. CDR3 coding DNA: TGTGCCAGCAGCTTAGTTCAGAGTAACTATGGCTACACCTTC. Together with reference TRBV7-9 and TRBJ1-2, the CDR3 gives the full variable domain: DTGVSQNPRHKITKRGQNVTFRCDPISEHNRLYWYRQTLGQGPEFLTYFQNEAQLEKSRLLSDRFSAERPKGSFSTLEIQRTEQGDSAMYLCASSLVQSNYGYTFGSGTRLTVV.